This TCR beta chain was recorded in a study of blood T cell repertoires in COVID-19. Study processing details: Reference gene primer amplification gave estimated nucleated cell counts. This table comes from immunoSEQ multiplex PCR, and its TCRdb copy is limited to in-frame clones, with some not included. V and J calls and clone size come straight from that table; D and trimming were deduced from the DNA. Among 83,000 or so clones listed, roughly 71% were seen once. CDR3 length: 14 amino acids. Per the germline V gene, CDR1 is MDHEN and CDR2 is SYDVKM. The V segment lost 4 bases and the J segment 4 bases; nucleotides outside the gene matches: 2.

This sequence was found in a woman of 80 years or more with acute or convalescent COVID-19. Material: peripheral blood. V and J are TRBV28 and TRBJ1-4, with 8 bases identical to TRBD1. The CDR3 reads CASSSGQGNEKLFF. CDR3 bases: TGTGCCAGCAGTTCAGGACAGGGTAATGAAAAACTGTTTTTT.